The entry below describes one T cell receptor (beta chain). This sample was included in a study of blood T cell repertoires in COVID-19. Measured with immunoSEQ multiplex PCR; TCRdb has only the in-frame clones, and not every one. The table includes 200,000 to 300,000 clones, 86% detected once. Looked up from germline, CDR1 is LNHDA and CDR2 is SQIVND (reference sequence). Trimming removed 7 bases from V and 3 bases from J, with 19 bases in between. CDR3 size: 16 residues. Sequenced sample: PBMCs or T cells enriched from blood (not recorded which). The sequence was collected from a woman aged 18-29 years who had recovered from COVID-19. V is TRBV19 and J is TRBJ1-5; D is perhaps TRBD1 (5 bases). The DNA for the CDR3 is TGTGCCAGTAAGAACAATGCGGGACCTGCCAATCAGCCCCAGCATTTT. Translation gives CASKNNAGPANQPQHF.